The clone carrying this T cell receptor (beta chain) has a handful of counts. The target antigen is unknown. Sequencing was performed with immunoSEQ multiplex PCR; in TCRdb, only in-frame clones are kept and a portion is missing. The table records nearly 90,000 clones, around 89% of them present only once. The data stem from a study of T cell responses to AZD1222 COVID-19 vaccine. Overall study findings and caveats: Among the donors, most were white British and more were female, and clonal diversity was possibly underestimated. Repertoire samples came only from after the peak T cell response. Seropositive at baseline were only a handful of AZD1222 recipients. Vaccine-associated CD4 TCRs spanned spike, dominant at 160-218 and 743-854.

Trimming removed 4 bases at V and 4 bases at J, with 16 bases between. This CDR3 contains 15 residues. Germline V gene sequence: CDR1 MGHDK, CDR2 SYGVNS. The clonotype was recovered from an adult who received the AZD1222 COVID-19 vaccine. Sequenced material: peripheral blood, taken 28 days after the second AZD1222 dose. The chain carries TRBV25-1 and TRBJ1-2; D not certain. CDR3: CASSATSQFPYGYTF. CDR3 bases: TGTGCCAGCAGTGCAACCTCACAGTTCCCCTATGGCTACACCTTC.